The clone carrying this T cell receptor beta chain was counted between two and nine times. What it recognizes is unknown. CDR3 length: 15 amino acids. CDR1 and CDR2 from the germline V gene are SGHAT and FQNNGV. Trimming took off 5 bases at V and 8 bases at J, with 21 bases between the two ends. This sample was taken from a study of T cell repertoires in cytomegalovirus infection. On the study more broadly: Researchers turned to recently identified HLA-C-restricted CMV epitopes as well as well-studied HLA-B-restricted ones. It was the public TCR beta signatures that indicated both CMV infection and matching HLA type.

Using its own MiXCR run on the reads, TCRdb lists one record per CDR3 protein. The sample yields about 400,000 distinct CDR3 sequences, approximately 35% seen once. Whole-study results and caveats: The study identified carriers of CMV plus the relevant HLA from cumulative public TCR beta family frequency. CMV-specific TCR beta clonotypes restricted by HLA-C were the ones dominating the ex vivo response.

This chain joins TRBV11-2 and TRBJ1-2; the D is unclear. The receptor was derived from a human donor in good health (CMV status not recorded). Some clones in this sample may be carry-over from other donors' samples. The source was cultured PBMCs, collected from culture after CMV antigen stimulation. CDR3 in amino acids: CASSGPPGLSQGYTF. The CDR3 region has the DNA TGTGCCAGCAGCGGCCCGCCGGGGTTGAGTCAGGGCTACACCTTC.